Listed below are T cell receptor beta chains from one sample, sequenced in a study of blood T cell repertoires in COVID-19. TCRdb's table, derived via immunoSEQ multiplex PCR, lists solely in-frame clones and lacks some. The table has 200,000 to 250,000 clones, 85% to 90% seen once. The sequenced sample was PBMCs or T cells enriched from blood (not recorded which). The receptors were sampled from a man aged 25-40 years who had recovered from COVID-19. Each CDR3 is given with its conserved first and last residue. Each record gives: V gene, CDR3 length, clone size, D gene, J gene, CDR3 DNA, CDR3 protein. A D gene is named only where the DNA matches it firmly. Some rows mark clone size as missing; the rest say once, few, many or name a class of expanded clone.

V: TRBV11-1
length: 16
size: .
D: TRBD2
J: TRBJ2-3
DNA: TGTGCCAGCAGCTTTCGGACTAGCAGGAGGGCAGATACGCAGTATTTT
CDR3: CASSFRTSRRADTQYF

V: TRBV4-3
length: 14
size: .
D: TRBD1
J: TRBJ1-2
DNA: TGCGCCAGCAGCCAGGCCGGGACAGCCTATGGCTACACCTTC
CDR3: CASSQAGTAYGYTF

V: TRBV20-1
length: 15
size: .
D: .
J: TRBJ2-7
DNA: TGCAGTGCTAGTAATTTTCCGGCAGGGCGCGACGAGCAGTACTTC
CDR3: CSASNFPAGRDEQYF

V: TRBV6-5
length: 15
size: .
D: .
J: TRBJ2-5
DNA: TGTGCCAGCAGTTACTACGGAGTGATCCAAGAGACCCAGTACTTC
CDR3: CASSYYGVIQETQYF

V: TRBV3-1/TRBV3-2
length: 12
size: .
D: .
J: TRBJ2-1
DNA: TGTGCCAGCAGCCAAGCTAGTAATGAGCAGTTCTTC
CDR3: CASSQASNEQFF

V: TRBV6-5
length: 15
size: once
D: .
J: TRBJ2-3
DNA: TGTGCCAGCAGCACAGGGAATGAGCCGACAGATACGCAGTATTTT
CDR3: CASSTGNEPTDTQYF

V: TRBV19
length: 15
size: .
D: TRBD1
J: TRBJ1-2
DNA: TGTGCCAGTAGTATAATAACAGGGGAAGTGAGTGGCTACACCTTC
CDR3: CASSIITGEVSGYTF

V: TRBV4-1
length: 17
size: .
D: .
J: TRBJ2-7
DNA: TGCGCCAGCAGCCAAGCGCAACACCGGGAGAGGGCCTACGAGCAGTACTTC
CDR3: CASSQAQHRERAYEQYF

V: TRBV30
length: 14
size: .
D: TRBD2
J: TRBJ2-2
DNA: TGTGCCTGGGCCATAGCGGGTAACACCGGGGAGCTGTTTTTT
CDR3: CAWAIAGNTGELFF

V: TRBV12-3/TRBV12-4
length: 12
size: .
D: .
J: TRBJ1-2
DNA: TGTGCCAGCAGTTTAGCCAGTGGTGGCTACACCTTC
CDR3: CASSLASGGYTF

V: TRBV6-5
length: 14
size: .
D: .
J: TRBJ1-3
DNA: TGTGCCAGCAGCCGTGGGGACATAGAAAACACCATATATTTT
CDR3: CASSRGDIENTIYF

V: TRBV7-8
length: 13
size: .
D: .
J: TRBJ1-2
DNA: TGTGCCAGCAGCTCGCGGGGGAGGTATGGCTACACCTTC
CDR3: CASSSRGRYGYTF

V: TRBV27
length: 15
size: .
D: .
J: TRBJ2-6
DNA: TGTGCCAGCAGTTTATGGGGGGCTGGGGCCAACGTCCTGACTTTC
CDR3: CASSLWGAGANVLTF

V: TRBV7-9
length: 15
size: .
D: TRBD1
J: TRBJ1-3
DNA: TGTGCCAGCAGTTCCACAGGGGGCTTAGGAAACACCATATATTTT
CDR3: CASSSTGGLGNTIYF

V: TRBV4-3
length: 16
size: .
D: .
J: TRBJ2-5
DNA: TGCGCCAGCAGCCAAGTAGTGCCGGGAACAGGGGAGACCCAGTACTTC
CDR3: CASSQVVPGTGETQYF

V: TRBV5-4
length: 15
size: .
D: .
J: TRBJ2-7
DNA: TGTGCCAGCAGCTACCAGCGGGCCGAGTACTACGAGCAGTACTTC
CDR3: CASSYQRAEYYEQYF